This T cell receptor (beta chain) was captured in a study of blood T cell repertoires in COVID-19. Trimming removed 4 bases from V and 2 bases from J; junction bases left unmatched: 2. This CDR3 contains 14 residues. Germline CDR1 and CDR2: SGHTA and FQGTGA. This table comes from immunoSEQ multiplex PCR, and its TCRdb copy is limited to in-frame clones, with some not included. The data show around 100,000 clones, with about 85% seen just once and about 1.3% held by the top ten. The sample consisted of peripheral blood. The source is a man aged 35-49 years with acute or convalescent COVID-19. V is TRBV7-3 and J is TRBJ2-3, with 8 nucleotides matching TRBD1. Written as DNA, the CDR3 is TGTGCCAGCAGCTCGGGACAGGTCACAGATACGCAGTATTTT. It is translated as CASSSGQVTDTQYF.